This T cell receptor beta chain was found in a study of blood T cell repertoires in COVID-19. On the study more broadly: PBMCs, B-cell-depleted T cells, or T cells provided the cDNA or gDNA that made up the material.

Germline assignment: CDR1 SGHTA and CDR2 FQGTGA. V dropped 6 bases and J dropped 4 bases, with 20 bases sitting between them. CDR3 size: 16 residues. Some clones are missing from TCRdb's copy, which holds only in-frame ones; the method was immunoSEQ multiplex PCR. The sample consists of about 90,000 clones, 70% to 85% of them appearing once. The sample comprised peripheral blood. This chain connects TRBV7-3 to TRBJ2-3; D perhaps matches TRBD1 (5 bases). This sequence was found in an older man with acute or convalescent COVID-19. CDR3 nucleotides: TGTGCCAGCAGTATATCCGGGCTGCTAGGGGCAGATACGCAGTATTTT. Translating gives CASSISGLLGADTQYF.